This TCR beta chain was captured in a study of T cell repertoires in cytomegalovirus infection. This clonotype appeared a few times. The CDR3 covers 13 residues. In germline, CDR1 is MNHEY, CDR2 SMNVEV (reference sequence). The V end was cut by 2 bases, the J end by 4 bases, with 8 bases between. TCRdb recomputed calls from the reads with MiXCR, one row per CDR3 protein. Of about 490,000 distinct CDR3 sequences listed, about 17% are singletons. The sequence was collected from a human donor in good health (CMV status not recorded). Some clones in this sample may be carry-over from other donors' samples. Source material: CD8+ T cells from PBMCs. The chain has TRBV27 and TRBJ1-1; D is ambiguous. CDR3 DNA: TGTGCCAGCAGTTTAAAATATGGCACTGAAGCTTTCTTT. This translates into CASSLKYGTEAFF.